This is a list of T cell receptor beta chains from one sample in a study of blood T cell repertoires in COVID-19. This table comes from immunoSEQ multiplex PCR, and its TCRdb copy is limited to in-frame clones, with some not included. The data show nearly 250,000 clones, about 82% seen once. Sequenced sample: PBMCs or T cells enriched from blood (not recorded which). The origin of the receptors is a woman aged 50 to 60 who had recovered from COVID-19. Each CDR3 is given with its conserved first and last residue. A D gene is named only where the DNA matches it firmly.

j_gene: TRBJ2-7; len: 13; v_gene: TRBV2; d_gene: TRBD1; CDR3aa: CASSFGTAYEQYF
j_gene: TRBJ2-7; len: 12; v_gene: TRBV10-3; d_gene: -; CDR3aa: CAISGPSQEQYF
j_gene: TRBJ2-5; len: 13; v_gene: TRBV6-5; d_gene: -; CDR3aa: CASSYSLAETQYF
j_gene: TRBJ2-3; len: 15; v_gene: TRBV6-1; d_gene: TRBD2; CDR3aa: CASSDLAGGPDTQYF
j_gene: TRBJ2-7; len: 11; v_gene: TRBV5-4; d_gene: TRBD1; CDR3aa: CASSVTGEQYF
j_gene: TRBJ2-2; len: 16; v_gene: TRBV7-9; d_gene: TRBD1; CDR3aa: CASSPQGAYSTGELFF
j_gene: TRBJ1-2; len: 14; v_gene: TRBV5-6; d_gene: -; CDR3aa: CASSLGQLNYGYTF
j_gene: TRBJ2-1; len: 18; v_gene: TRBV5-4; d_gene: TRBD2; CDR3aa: CASSLGGWGLAGDNEQFF
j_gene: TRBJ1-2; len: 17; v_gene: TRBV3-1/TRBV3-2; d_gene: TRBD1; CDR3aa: CASSQGGGQGGSYGYTF
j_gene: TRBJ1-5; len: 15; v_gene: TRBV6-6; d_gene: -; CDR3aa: CASTLSQGNNQPQHF
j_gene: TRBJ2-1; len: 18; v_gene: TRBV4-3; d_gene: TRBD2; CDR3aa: CASSQDLRGLAGLGEQFF
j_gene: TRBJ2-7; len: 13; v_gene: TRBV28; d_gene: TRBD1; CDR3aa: CASSDRLSYEQYF
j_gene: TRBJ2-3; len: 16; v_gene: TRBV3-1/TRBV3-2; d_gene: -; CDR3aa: CASSQEWGRGTDTQYF
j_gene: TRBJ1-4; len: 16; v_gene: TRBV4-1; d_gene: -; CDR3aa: CASSQDAYRRDEKLFF
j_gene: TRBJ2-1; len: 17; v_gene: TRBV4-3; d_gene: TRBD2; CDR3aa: CASSHDVGTSGGNEQFF
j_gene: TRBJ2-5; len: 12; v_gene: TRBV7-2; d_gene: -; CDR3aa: CASSLRGETQYF
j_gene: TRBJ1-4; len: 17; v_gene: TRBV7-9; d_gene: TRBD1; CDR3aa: CASIFYISGQTNEKLFF
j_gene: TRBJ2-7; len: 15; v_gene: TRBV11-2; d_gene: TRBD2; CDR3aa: CASSFTAGGLYEQYF
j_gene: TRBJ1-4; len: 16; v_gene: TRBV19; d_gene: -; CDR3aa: CASSTLGGYINEKLFF
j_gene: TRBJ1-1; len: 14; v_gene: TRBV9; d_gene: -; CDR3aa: CASSPRQVNTEAFF
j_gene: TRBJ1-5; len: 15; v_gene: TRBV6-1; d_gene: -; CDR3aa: CASSEALQGRQPQHF
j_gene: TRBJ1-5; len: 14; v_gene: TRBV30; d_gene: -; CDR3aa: CAWSVGTYNQPQHF
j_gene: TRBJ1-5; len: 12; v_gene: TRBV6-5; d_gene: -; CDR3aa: CAEGYSNQPQHF
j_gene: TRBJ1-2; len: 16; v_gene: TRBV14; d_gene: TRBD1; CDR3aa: CASSPTGTGGYYGYTF
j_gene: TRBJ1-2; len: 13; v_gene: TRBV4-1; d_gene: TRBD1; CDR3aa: CASSPDRGRGYTF
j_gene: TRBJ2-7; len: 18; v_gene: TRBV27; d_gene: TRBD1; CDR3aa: CASNPYMGPGTGENEQYF
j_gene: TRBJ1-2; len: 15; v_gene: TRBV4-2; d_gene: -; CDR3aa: CASSQEAGVNYGYTF
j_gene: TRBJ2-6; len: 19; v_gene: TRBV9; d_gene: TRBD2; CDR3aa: CASSADSGSLFSGANVLTF
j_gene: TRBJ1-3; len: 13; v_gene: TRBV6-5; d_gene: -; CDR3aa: CVSSGASGNTIYF
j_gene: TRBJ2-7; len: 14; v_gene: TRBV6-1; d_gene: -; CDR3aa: CASSETGEAYEQYF
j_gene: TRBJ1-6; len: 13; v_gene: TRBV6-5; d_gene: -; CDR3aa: CASRASGNSPLHF
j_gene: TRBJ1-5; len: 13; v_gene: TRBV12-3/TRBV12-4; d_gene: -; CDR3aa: CASGGESNQPQHF
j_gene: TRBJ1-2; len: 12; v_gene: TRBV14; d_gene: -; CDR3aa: CASSQRLYGYTF
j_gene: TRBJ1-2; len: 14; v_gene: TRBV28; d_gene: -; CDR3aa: CASSLLQSGYGYTF
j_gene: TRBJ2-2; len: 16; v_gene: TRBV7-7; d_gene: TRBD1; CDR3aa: CASSLSGTGSAGELFF
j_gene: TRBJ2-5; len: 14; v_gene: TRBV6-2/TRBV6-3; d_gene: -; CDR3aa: CASSYEQLQETQYF
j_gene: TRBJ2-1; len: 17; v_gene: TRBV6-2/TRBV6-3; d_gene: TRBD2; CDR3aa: CASSFGSSGSTYNEQFF
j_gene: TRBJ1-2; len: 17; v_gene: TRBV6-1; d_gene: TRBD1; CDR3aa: CASSEESARGLVYGYTF
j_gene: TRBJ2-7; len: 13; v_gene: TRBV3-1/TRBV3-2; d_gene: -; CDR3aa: CASREGGSYEQYF
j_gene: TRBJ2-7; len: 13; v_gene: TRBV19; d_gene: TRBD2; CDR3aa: CASSIGPGGEQYF
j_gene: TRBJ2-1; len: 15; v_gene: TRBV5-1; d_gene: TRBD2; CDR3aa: CASSLGLADYNEQFF
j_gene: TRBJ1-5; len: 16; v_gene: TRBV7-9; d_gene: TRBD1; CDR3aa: CASSLSGQGSDQPQHF
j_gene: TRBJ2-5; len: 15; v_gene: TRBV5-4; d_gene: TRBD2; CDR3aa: CASSNRLAAQETQYF
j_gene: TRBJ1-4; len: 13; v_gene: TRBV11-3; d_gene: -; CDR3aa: CASSTGVNEKLFF
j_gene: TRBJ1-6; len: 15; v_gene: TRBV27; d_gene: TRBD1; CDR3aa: CASSFRQGKNSPLHF
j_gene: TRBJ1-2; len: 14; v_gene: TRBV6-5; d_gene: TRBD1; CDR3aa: CASSTGGSFYGYTF
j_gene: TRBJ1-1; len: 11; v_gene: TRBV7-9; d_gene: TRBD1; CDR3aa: CASSQGQGTFF
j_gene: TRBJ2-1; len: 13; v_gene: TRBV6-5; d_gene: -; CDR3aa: CASSPQEGREQFF
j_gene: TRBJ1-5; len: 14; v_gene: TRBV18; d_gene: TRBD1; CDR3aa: CASSPGQGNQPQHF
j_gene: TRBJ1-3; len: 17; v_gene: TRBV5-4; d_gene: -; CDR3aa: CASSLVGGLFAGNTIYF
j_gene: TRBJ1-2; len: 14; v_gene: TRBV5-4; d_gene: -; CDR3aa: CASRLNVLNYGYTF
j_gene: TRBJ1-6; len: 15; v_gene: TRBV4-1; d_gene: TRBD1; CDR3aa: CASSQSQGDNSPLHF
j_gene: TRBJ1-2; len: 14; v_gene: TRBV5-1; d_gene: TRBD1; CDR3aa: CASSLVGQADGYTF
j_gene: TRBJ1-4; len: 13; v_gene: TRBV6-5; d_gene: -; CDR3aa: CASSGQYNEKLFF
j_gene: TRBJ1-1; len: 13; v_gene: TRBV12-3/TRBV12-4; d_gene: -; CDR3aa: CASSWRQNTEAFF
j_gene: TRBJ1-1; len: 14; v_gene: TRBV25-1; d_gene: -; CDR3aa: CASSVTAMNTEAFF